Shown below are 3 T cell receptor beta chains from a single sample sequenced in a study of blood T cell repertoires in COVID-19. Clones were read by immunoSEQ multiplex PCR, and TCRdb kept only the in-frame ones, dropping some. The sample lists under 150,000 clones, 75% to 90% occurring once. Specimen: peripheral blood. Every receptor here comes from a woman aged 55-70 years with COVID-19, enrolled during active disease.

V usage is TRBV5-1 and J usage is TRBJ2-7; 9 bases agree with TRBD1. CDR1 and CDR2 from the germline V gene are SGHRS and YFSETQ. The CDR3 covers 15 residues. V was clipped by 3 bases and J by 0 bases; unmatched bases: 4. CDR3 sequence (DNA): TGCGCCAGCAGCTCACCGGGACAGGGCTCCTACGAGCAGTACTTC. It yields the protein CASSSPGQGSYEQYF.

This clone was seen a single time. CDR3 in DNA: TGCGCCAGCAGCTTGGTTCTAGCTACAGATACGCAGTATTTT. Protein product: CASSLVLATDTQYF. This rearrangement joins TRBV5-1 to TRBJ2-3; possible D gene TRBD2, 5 bases. Trimming shortened V by 0 bases and J by 3 bases, and 8 bases separated the two germline ends. The CDR3 loop spans 14 amino acids. Germline CDR1 reads SGHRS; CDR2 reads YFSETQ.

In its sample, this clone was seen a few times. V gene TRBV19 combines with J gene TRBJ1-2, with D hard to call. The CDR3 has 12 amino acids. Germline loops: CDR1 LNHDA, CDR2 SQIVND (reference sequence). Between the trimmed V and J ends, which lost 2 bases and 7 bases, there was a span of 8 bases. This CDR3 is CASSISYSGYTF. DNA for the CDR3: TGTGCCAGTAGTATATCCTACAGTGGCTACACCTTC. Based on the CDR3 plus reference TRBV19 and TRBJ1-2, the full variable domain is DGGITQSPKYLFRKEGQNVTLSCEQNLNHDAMYWYRQDPGQGLRLIYYSQIVNDFQKGDIAEGYSVSREKKESFPLTVTSAQKNPTAFYLCASSISYSGYTFGSGTRLTVV.